This T cell receptor beta chain was recorded in a study of CD8 T cells in ankylosing spondylitis. This clonotype was recorded a few times. Its antigen remains unknown. General study points: Seemingly distinctive of ankylosing spondylitis blood was a TCR beta motif formed by eight highly homologous variants. In synovial fluid and blood from reactive arthritis, some motif variants were previously reported.

TCRdb reanalysed the 5' RACE reads using MiXCR and keeps one entry per CDR3 protein. The repertoire holds about 210,000 distinct CDR3 sequences, with around 6.6% as singletons. The J segment lost 2 bases and the V segment lost 3 bases, leaving 0 bases of the junction unmatched. Germline CDR1 is DFQATT and CDR2 is SNEGSKA (reference sequence). This CDR3 comprises 13 residues. The chain recombines TRBV20-1 with TRBJ2-1, with 8 bases matching TRBD2. This clonotype originated in a male donor with ankylosing spondylitis. The sample consisted of blood, either unsorted or a sorted T cell fraction (not recorded which). The CDR3 loop reads CSASGRAYNEQFF. In nucleotides, the CDR3 is TGCAGTGCTAGCGGGAGGGCCTACAATGAGCAGTTCTTC.